The clone carrying this T cell receptor (beta chain) was counted between two and nine times. Its antigen is not known. Using a J-beta primer mix together with a sample-barcoded 5' primer, a second PCR was run for 7 to 11 cycles. TCRdb ran MiXCR on the 5' RACE reads and lists one entry per CDR3 protein. The sample holds roughly 500,000 distinct CDR3 sequences; 27% are singletons and the top ten take around 20%. The entry originates in a study of blood T cells in healthy people across ages. Study findings and constraints: PBMCs that were unsorted prevented a conclusive naive versus antigen-experienced comparison. Among long-lived donors, naive CD4+ cells were more numerous and diversity higher than in aged donors.

The germline gives CDR1 SGHTA, CDR2 FQGTGA. The CDR3 runs 15 residues. V gave up 5 bases and J gave up 1 base, with 14 bases separating them. Source material: blood. The TCR sequence derives from a woman aged 70 to 79 in good health. J is TRBJ1-2 and V is TRBV7-3, with a possible D match to TRBD1 (6 bases). CDR3 amino acids: CASSTRQAFNYGYTF. CDR3 DNA: TGTGCCAGCAGCACCCGACAGGCCTTTAACTATGGCTACACCTTC.